The 2 T cell receptor beta chains below come from one sample, sequenced in a study of T cell repertoires in cytomegalovirus infection. TCRdb recomputed calls from the reads with MiXCR, one row per CDR3 protein. The sample gives about 78,000 distinct CDR3 sequences, around 42% of which show up once; more than 80% is in the top ten. The antigens for these receptors are not known. The sequenced sample was CD8+ T cells from cultured PBMCs, obtained from culture after CMV antigen stimulation. The source is a human donor in good health (CMV status not recorded). Some clones in this sample may be carry-over from other donors' samples.

This sequence joins TRBV28 and TRBJ2-3, with D unresolved. This CDR3 spans 14 amino acids. Germline assignment: CDR1 MDHEN and CDR2 SYDVKM. The V and J ends lost 6 bases and 0 bases respectively, with 10 bases between them. The DNA of the CDR3 is TGTGCCAGCAGCCAAGACCGAAGCACAGATACGCAGTATTTT. It is translated as CASSQDRSTDTQYF.

V usage is TRBV28 and J usage is TRBJ1-6; 10 bases are shared with TRBD1. The CDR3 covers 14 residues. Per germline, CDR1 MDHEN and CDR2 SYDVKM. The V gene end was trimmed by 10 bases and the J gene end by 6 bases; junction bases not matched to a gene: 6. As DNA, the CDR3 is TGTGCCACAAGGACAGGGGGTATTAATTCACCCCTCCACTTT. It is translated as CATRTGGINSPLHF.